This T cell receptor (beta chain) derives from a study of cytomegalovirus exposure and HLA in healthy donors. Likely unrecorded immune exposures existed in these nominally healthy donors. V was pared by 3 bases and J by 5 bases, with 7 bases of the junction left unmatched. This CDR3 has 16 residues. The germline V gene encodes CDR1 MNHEY and CDR2 SMNVEV (reference sequence). PCR involved 60 Vbeta and 13 Jbeta primers. Sequencing was performed with immunoSEQ multiplex PCR; in TCRdb, only in-frame clones are kept and a portion is missing. Seen here are roughly 80,000 clones, 65% to 75% observed once, and the top ten hold roughly 15%.

The sequencing input was PBMCs. V usage is TRBV27 and J usage is TRBJ2-2; 9 positions agree with TRBD2. This receptor was obtained from a woman in her thirties or forties in good health and CMV-seropositive. The CDR3 sequence is CASSFLGLAWTGELFF. The DNA for the CDR3 is TGTGCCAGCAGTTTCCTGGGACTAGCATGGACCGGGGAGCTGTTTTTT.